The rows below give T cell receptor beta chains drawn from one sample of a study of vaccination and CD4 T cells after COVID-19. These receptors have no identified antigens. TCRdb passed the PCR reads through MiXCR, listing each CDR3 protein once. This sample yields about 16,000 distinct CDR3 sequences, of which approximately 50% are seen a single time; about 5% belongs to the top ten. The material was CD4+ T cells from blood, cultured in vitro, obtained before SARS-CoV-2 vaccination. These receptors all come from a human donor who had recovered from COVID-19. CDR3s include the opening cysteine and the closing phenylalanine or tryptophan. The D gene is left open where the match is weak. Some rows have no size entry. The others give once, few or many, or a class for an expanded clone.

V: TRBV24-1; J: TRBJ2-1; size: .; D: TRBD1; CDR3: CATSDPSPGTGSNEQFF; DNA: TGTGCCACCAGTGACCCCAGTCCCGGGACAGGTTCCAATGAGCAGTTCTTC
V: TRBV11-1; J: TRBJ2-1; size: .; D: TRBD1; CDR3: CASSLDRVNNEQFF; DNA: TGTGCCAGCAGCTTGGACAGGGTAAACAATGAGCAGTTCTTC
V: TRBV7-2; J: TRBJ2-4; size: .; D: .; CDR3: CASSFRSGSDIQYF; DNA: TGTGCCAGCAGCTTTAGGTCCGGAAGCGACATTCAGTACTTC
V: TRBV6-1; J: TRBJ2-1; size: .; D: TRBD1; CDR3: CASSRGQEYEQFF; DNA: TGTGCCAGCAGCCGAGGACAGGAGTATGAGCAGTTCTTC
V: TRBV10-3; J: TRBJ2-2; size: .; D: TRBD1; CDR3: CAISEQGALYTGELFF; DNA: TGTGCCATCAGTGAACAGGGGGCGCTTTACACCGGGGAGCTGTTTTTT
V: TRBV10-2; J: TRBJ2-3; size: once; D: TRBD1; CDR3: CASSVDRGLPDTQYF; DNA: TGCGCCAGCAGCGTGGACAGGGGGCTCCCAGATACGCAGTATTTT
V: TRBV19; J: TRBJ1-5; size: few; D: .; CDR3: CASSIGLQGSQPQHF; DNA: TGTGCCAGTAGTATCGGGCTACAGGGAAGTCAGCCCCAGCATTTT
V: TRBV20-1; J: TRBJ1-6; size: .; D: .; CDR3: CSAVDRAGPNSPLHF; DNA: TGCAGCGCTGTAGACCGCGCCGGCCCAAATTCACCCCTCCACTTT
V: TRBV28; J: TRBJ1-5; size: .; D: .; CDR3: CASSLFYGGEGYESRYSNQPQHF; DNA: TGTGCCAGCAGTTTATTCTACGGGGGTGAGGGGTATGAGTCACGATATAGCAATCAGCCCCAGCATTTT
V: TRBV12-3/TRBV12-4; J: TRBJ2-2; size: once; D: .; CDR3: CASSSVGELFF; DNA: TGTGCCAGCAGCTCCGTCGGGGAGCTGTTTTTT
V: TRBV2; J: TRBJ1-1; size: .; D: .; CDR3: CASSPSVMNTEAFF; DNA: TGTGCCAGCAGTCCCAGCGTGATGAACACTGAAGCTTTCTTT
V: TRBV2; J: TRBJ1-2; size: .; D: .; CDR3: CASSGGQNYGYTF; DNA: TGTGCCAGCAGTGGAGGTCAGAACTATGGCTACACCTTC
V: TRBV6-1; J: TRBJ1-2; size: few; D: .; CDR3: CASSEVSMGGRGYTF; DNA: TGTGCCAGCAGTGAAGTGTCTATGGGGGGCAGGGGCTACACCTTC
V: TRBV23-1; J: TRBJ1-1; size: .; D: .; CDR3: CASSQPRDIKNTEAFF; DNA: TGCGCCAGCAGTCAACCCCGGGACATAAAGAACACTGAAGCTTTCTTT
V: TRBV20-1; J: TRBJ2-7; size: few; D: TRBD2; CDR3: CSASGAGGRYEQYF; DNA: TGCAGTGCTAGTGGCGCGGGAGGGCGGTACGAGCAGTACTTC
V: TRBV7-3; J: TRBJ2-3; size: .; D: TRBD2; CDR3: CASSPKPGGPADTQYF; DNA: TGTGCCAGCAGCCCAAAGCCGGGGGGGCCCGCAGATACGCAGTATTTT
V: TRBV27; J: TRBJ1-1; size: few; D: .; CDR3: CASSLSRVRTEAFF; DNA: TGTGCCAGCAGTTTAAGCAGGGTACGTACTGAAGCTTTCTTT
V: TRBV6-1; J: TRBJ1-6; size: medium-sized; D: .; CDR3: CASSDRWGTSPLHF; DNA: TGTGCCAGCAGTGATCGGTGGGGCACTTCACCCCTCCACTTT
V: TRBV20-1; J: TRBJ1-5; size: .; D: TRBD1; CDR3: CSAFSGTGALYSNQPQHF; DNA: TGCAGTGCCTTTTCTGGGACAGGCGCCCTGTATAGCAATCAGCCCCAGCATTTT
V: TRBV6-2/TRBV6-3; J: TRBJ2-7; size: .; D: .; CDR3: CASPSELRYEQYF; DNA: TGTGCCAGCCCGTCGGAACTACGGTACGAGCAGTACTTC
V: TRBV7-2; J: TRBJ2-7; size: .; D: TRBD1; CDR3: CASSLTGTGGPYEQYF; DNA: TGTGCCAGCAGCCTTACCGGGACAGGGGGGCCCTACGAGCAGTACTTC
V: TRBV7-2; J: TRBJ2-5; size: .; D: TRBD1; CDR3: CASSFPGQGKEAQYF; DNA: TGTGCCAGCAGCTTCCCGGGACAGGGGAAAGAGGCCCAGTACTTC
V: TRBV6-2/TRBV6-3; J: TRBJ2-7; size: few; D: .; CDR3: CASSQSYEQYF; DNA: TGTGCCAGCAGCCAGTCCTACGAGCAGTACTTC
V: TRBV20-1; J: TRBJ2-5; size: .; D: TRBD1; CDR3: CSAGQGLSGWQETQYF; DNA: TGCAGTGCGGGACAGGGGTTGAGCGGCTGGCAAGAGACCCAGTACTTC
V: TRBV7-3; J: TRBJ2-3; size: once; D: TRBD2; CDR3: CASSAGGGVTDTQYF; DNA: TGTGCCAGCAGCGCCGGGGGGGGAGTAACAGATACGCAGTATTTT
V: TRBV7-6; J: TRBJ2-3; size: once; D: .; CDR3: CASSLEGRARRDTQYF; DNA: TGTGCCAGCAGCTTAGAAGGGCGGGCTAGGCGAGATACGCAGTATTTT
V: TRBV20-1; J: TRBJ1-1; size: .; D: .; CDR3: CSAPRRRFMNTEAFF; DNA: TGCAGTGCTCCACGGAGGAGATTCATGAACACTGAAGCTTTCTTT
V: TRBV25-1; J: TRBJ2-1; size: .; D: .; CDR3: CASSEAGPSSYNEQFF; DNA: TGTGCCAGCTCCGAGGCCGGGCCAAGCTCCTACAATGAGCAGTTCTTC
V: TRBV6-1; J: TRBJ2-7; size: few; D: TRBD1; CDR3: CASSPPRQGARRTSYEQYF; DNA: TGTGCCAGCAGCCCCCCCCGACAGGGGGCAAGAAGGACCTCCTACGAGCAGTACTTC
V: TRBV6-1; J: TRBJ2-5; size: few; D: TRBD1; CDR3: CASSPDRGQETQYF; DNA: TGTGCCAGCAGTCCGGACAGGGGCCAAGAGACCCAGTACTTC
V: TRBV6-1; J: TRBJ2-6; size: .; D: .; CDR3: CASSPSSRISSGANVLTF; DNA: TGTGCCAGCAGCCCATCTTCGCGAATATCCTCTGGGGCCAACGTCCTGACTTTC
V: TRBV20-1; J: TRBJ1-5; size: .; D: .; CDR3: CSAIPHQGNQPQHF; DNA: TGCAGTGCTATTCCCCATCAAGGCAATCAGCCCCAGCATTTT
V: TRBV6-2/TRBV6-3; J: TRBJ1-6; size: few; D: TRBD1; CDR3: CASTVTGARASNSPLHF; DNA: TGTGCCAGCACCGTGACAGGGGCTCGCGCCTCAAATTCACCCCTCCACTTT
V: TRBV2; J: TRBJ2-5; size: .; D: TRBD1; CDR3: CASTTGTAQETQYF; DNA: TGTGCCAGCACTACTGGGACAGCTCAAGAGACCCAGTACTTC
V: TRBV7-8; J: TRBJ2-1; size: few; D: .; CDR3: CASSLEGLSYNEQFF; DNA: TGTGCCAGCAGCTTAGAGGGGTTGTCCTACAATGAGCAGTTCTTC
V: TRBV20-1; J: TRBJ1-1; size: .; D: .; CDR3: CSARETGTRLTTEAFF; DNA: TGCAGTGCTAGAGAGACCGGGACACGATTGACAACTGAAGCTTTCTTT
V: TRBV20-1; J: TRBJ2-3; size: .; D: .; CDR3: CSASVRSTDTQYF; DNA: TGCAGTGCTAGCGTCAGGAGCACAGATACGCAGTATTTT
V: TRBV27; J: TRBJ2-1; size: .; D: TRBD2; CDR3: CASSLLPSGRTSEQFF; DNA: TGTGCCAGCAGTCTCCTTCCTAGCGGGAGGACGTCTGAGCAGTTCTTC
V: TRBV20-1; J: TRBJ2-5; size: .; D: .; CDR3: CSASKRNNQETQYF; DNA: TGCAGTGCTAGTAAGCGCAACAACCAAGAGACCCAGTACTTC
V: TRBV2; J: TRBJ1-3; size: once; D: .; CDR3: CASSAELGGNTIYF; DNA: TGTGCCAGCAGTGCCGAGTTGGGGGGAAACACCATATACTTT
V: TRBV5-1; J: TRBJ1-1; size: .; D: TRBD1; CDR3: CASSFDRGLAEAFF; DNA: TGCGCCAGCAGCTTCGACAGGGGGCTCGCTGAAGCTTTCTTT
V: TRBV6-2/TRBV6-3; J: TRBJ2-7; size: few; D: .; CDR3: CASMQRYPREQYF; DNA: TGTGCCAGCATGCAGCGATACCCTAGAGAGCAGTACTTC
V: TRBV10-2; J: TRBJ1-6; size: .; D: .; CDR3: CASSEQGRASLHF; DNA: TGCGCCAGCAGTGAGCAGGGAAGGGCGTCCCTCCACTTT
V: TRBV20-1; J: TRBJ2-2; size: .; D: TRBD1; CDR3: CSARTDRGGTGELFF; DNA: TGCAGTGCTAGGACGGACAGGGGCGGCACCGGGGAGCTGTTTTTT